This entry lists 18 T cell receptor beta chains sequenced from one sample in a study of CD8+ T cells in alopecia areata. In each case, RNA was isolated and then reverse transcribed into cDNA as the sequencing template. Clones were read by immunoSEQ multiplex PCR, and TCRdb kept only the in-frame ones, dropping some. The sample has around 140,000 clones, roughly 50% seen once. Sequencing was performed on CD4+ T cells sorted from blood. The receptors come from a human donor with alopecia areata.

In its sample, this clone was seen a few times. This sequence joins TRBV28 and TRBJ2-7, with TRBD2 matching 8 bases. The length of the CDR3 is 14 residues. Germline loops: CDR1 MDHEN, CDR2 SYDVKM. J gave up 2 bases and V 4 bases, and 4 bases lay outside the gene matches. CDR3 DNA sequence: TGTGCCAGCAGTTCGGGGGGGACAACCTACGAGCAGTACTTC. This sequence encodes CASSSGGTTYEQYF. Full variable domain (rest looked up from reference TRBV28 and TRBJ2-7): DVKVTQSSRYLVKRTGEKVFLECVQDMDHENMFWYRQDPGLGLRLIYFSYDVKMKEKGDIPEGYSVSREKKERFSLILESASTNQTSMYLCASSSGGTTYEQYFGPGTRLTVT.

The chain couples TRBV9 to TRBJ1-2; D perhaps matches TRBD1 (5 bases). Germline V CDR1 and CDR2: SGDLS, YYNGEE. The CDR3 is 13 residues long. Trimming left V 3 bases short and J 6 bases short, with 12 bases between. The CDR3 sequence: CASSAGQGDGYTF. DNA of the CDR3: TGTGCCAGCAGCGCGGGGCAGGGTGATGGCTACACCTTC.

This clone was counted once. The CDR3 region is CAISESAGGFYNEQFF. CDR3 nucleotide sequence: TGTGCCATCAGTGAGTCAGCGGGAGGGTTCTACAATGAGCAGTTCTTC. The chain recombines TRBV10-3 with TRBJ2-1; 10 bases align to TRBD2. Losses at the gene ends were 0 bases for V and 3 bases for J; bases not matched to a gene: 2. Per germline, CDR1 ENHRY and CDR2 SYGVKD. The CDR3 runs 16 residues.

V gene TRBV5-1 combines with J gene TRBJ2-2; D is uncertain. Germline values: CDR1 SGHRS, CDR2 YFSETQ. V lost 4 bases and J 0 bases, leaving 7 bases between the germline ends. The CDR3 has 14 amino acids. The CDR3 DNA reads TGCGCCAGCAGCGGCACATCGAACACCGGGGAGCTGTTTTTT. This translates into CASSGTSNTGELFF.

V is TRBV5-6 and J is TRBJ2-4; D is perhaps TRBD1 (6 bases). Germline CDR1 is SGHDT and CDR2 is YYEEEE. Trimming cost V 7 bases and J 8 bases, with 10 bases left between them. This CDR3 is 11 amino acids long. In DNA form, the CDR3 reads TGTGCCAGCGCCAGGGGACACATTCAGTACTTC. Translated: CASARGHIQYF.

About this clone: The sample contains more than one DNA sequence encoding this CDR3. The chain couples TRBV29-1 to TRBJ1-5, with D perhaps matching TRBD1 (5 bases). CDR3 size: 11 residues. V lost 4 bases and J 5 bases, leaving 6 bases between the germline ends. Germline CDR1 and CDR2: SQVTM and ANQGSEA. The CDR3 DNA follows: TGCAGCGTTGGGGGGGATCAGCCCCAGCATTTT. It translates to CSVGGDQPQHF.

This sequence joins TRBV9 and TRBJ2-5, with 8 bases that match TRBD1. The CDR3 covers 15 residues. Losses at the gene ends were 4 bases for V and 5 bases for J; bases not matched to a gene: 10. Germline CDR1 reads SGDLS; CDR2 reads YYNGEE. The DNA for the CDR3 is TGTGCCAGCAGCCCAATTCAGGGGGCTGGGGAGACCCAGTACTTC. Protein sequence: CASSPIQGAGETQYF.

The CDR3 loop reads CSVEDRSRTSGDFATDTQYF. In nucleotides, the CDR3 is TGCAGCGTTGAAGATCGGTCGAGGACTAGCGGGGACTTTGCCACAGATACGCAGTATTTT. The V and J genes are TRBV29-1 and TRBJ2-3; TRBD2 matches at 12 bases. After removal of 0 bases from V and 2 bases from J, the junction contained 15 bases not matched to a gene. Per germline, CDR1 SQVTM and CDR2 ANQGSEA. This CDR3 region has 20 residues.

This chain joins TRBV28 and TRBJ2-3; D tentatively fits TRBD1 or TRBD2 (5 bases each). The CDR3 extends over 16 amino acids. Trimming stripped 9 bases from V and 0 bases from J, with 19 bases between. CDR1 MDHEN and CDR2 SYDVKM come from the germline V gene. CDR3 residues: CASRGADRYSTDTQYF. DNA for the CDR3: TGTGCCAGTAGGGGAGCCGATCGATATAGCACAGATACGCAGTATTTT. The complete variable domain, with remaining parts taken from reference TRBV28 and TRBJ2-3, reads DVKVTQSSRYLVKRTGEKVFLECVQDMDHENMFWYRQDPGLGLRLIYFSYDVKMKEKGDIPEGYSVSREKKERFSLILESASTNQTSMYLCASRGADRYSTDTQYFGPGTRLTVL.

This chain uses TRBV27 with TRBJ2-7; D remains unclear. In germline, CDR1 is MNHEY, CDR2 SMNVEV (reference sequence). V lost 7 bases to trimming and J lost 7 bases, with 23 bases between them. This CDR3 is 15 amino acids long. For the CDR3, the DNA is TGTGCCAGCATGCCCTCGCCTCACTTACCGCCGGAGCAGTACTTC. Translated, it gives CASMPSPHLPPEQYF.

This clone was seen a handful of times. Different DNA sequences within this sample yield the same CDR3. The chain carries TRBV29-1 and TRBJ2-3; no reliable D call. Trimming took off 5 bases at V and 0 bases at J, with 3 bases between the two ends. The CDR3 has 11 amino acids. CDR1 and CDR2 from the germline V gene are SQVTM and ANQGSEA. CDR3 amino acids: CSVTSTDTQYF. Here the CDR3 DNA reads TGCAGCGTTACTAGCACAGATACGCAGTATTTT.

J is TRBJ2-7 and V is TRBV29-1; 9 positions match TRBD2. Germline V gene data show CDR1 as SQVTM and CDR2 as ANQGSEA. The CDR3 covers 17 residues. J was trimmed by 1 base and V by 5 bases; bases with no gene match: 15. The CDR3 nucleotides are TGCAGCGTTCGATTAGCGGGAGTAAAGGGTTTTTCCTACGAGCAGTACTTC. Protein product: CSVRLAGVKGFSYEQYF.

The rearrangement links TRBV2 to TRBJ2-7; unclear D gene. With 2 bases removed from V and 5 bases from J, the gap between germline ends came to 10 bases. This CDR3 has 13 residues. Germline loops: CDR1 SNHLY, CDR2 FYNNEI. This CDR3 is CASSESRDDEQYF. The DNA for the CDR3 is TGTGCCAGCAGTGAAAGTAGAGACGACGAGCAGTACTTC.

The rearrangement uses TRBV30 and TRBJ2-5; TRBD2 is a possible D gene (6 bases). CDR3 length: 13 residues. The V end lost 2 bases, the J end lost 4 bases, and 11 bases lay between the germline ends. Germline CDR1 reads GTSNPN; CDR2 reads SVGIG (reference sequence). The CDR3 DNA sequence: TGTGCCTGGAGTCGGAGGGAACCAGAGACCCAGTACTTC. Amino acid sequence: CAWSRREPETQYF. The full variable domain, rest sourced from reference TRBV30 and TRBJ2-5, is SQTIHQWPATLVQPVGSPLSLECTVEGTSNPNLYWYRQAAGRGLQLLFYSVGIGQISSEVPQNLSASRPQDRQFILSSKKLLLSDSGFYLCAWSRREPETQYFGPGTRLLVL.

The chain has TRBV7-2 and TRBJ2-3; D is undetermined. The V gene lost 2 bases and the J gene lost 2 bases, with 14 bases spanning the gap. Per germline, CDR1 SGHTA and CDR2 FQGNSA. This CDR3 spans 16 amino acids. The CDR3 DNA is TGTGCCAGCAGCTTATTGGTCCGGGCCTACACAGATACGCAGTATTTT. Protein: CASSLLVRAYTDTQYF.

The V gene is TRBV28, the J gene TRBJ2-7, with D perhaps TRBD2 (5 bases). From germline, CDR1 is MDHEN and CDR2 SYDVKM. The CDR3 contains 15 residues. The ends were cut back, 3 bases at V and 3 bases at J, with 15 bases in the middle. The CDR3 DNA reads TGTGCCAGCAGTTTCAATAAGGAGGCGGGCTACGAGCAGTACTTC. This encodes CASSFNKEAGYEQYF.

This clone was observed at least ten times. The chain couples TRBV5-6 to TRBJ2-1; D call uncertain. The V gene lost 0 bases and the J gene lost 5 bases, with 3 bases spanning the gap. This CDR3 comprises 12 residues. CDR1 and CDR2 (germline): SGHDT, YYEEEE. CDR3: CASSLVDNEQFF. CDR3 nucleotide sequence: TGTGCCAGCAGCTTGGTAGACAATGAGCAGTTCTTC.

In this sample, this clone turned up a few times. This chain joins TRBV7-3 and TRBJ2-6, with D perhaps matching TRBD2 (5 bases). Trimming took off 0 bases at V and 4 bases at J, with 19 bases between the two ends. Germline V gene data show CDR1 as SGHTA and CDR2 as FQGTGA. The CDR3 is 19 amino acids. As DNA, the CDR3 is TGTGCCAGCAGCTTAACGGTAGTGGGCTTGGGAGCGGGGGCCAACGTCCTGACTTTC. This gives the protein CASSLTVVGLGAGANVLTF.